These 10 T cell receptor beta chains were sequenced from one sample in a study of cytomegalovirus exposure and HLA in healthy donors. PCR used 60 Vbeta primers and 13 Jbeta primers. Sequenced by immunoSEQ multiplex PCR; TCRdb stores in-frame clones only, minus some. This repertoire comprises some 120,000 clones; its ten largest clones make up approximately 3.8%. The source material was PBMCs. The receptors here all came from a man between 18 and 35 years old in good health and CMV-seronegative.

This rearrangement joins TRBV10-3 to TRBJ1-1, with D perhaps TRBD1 (5 bases). The V and J ends lost 9 bases and 2 bases respectively, with 13 bases between them. This CDR3 has 13 amino acids. Germline CDR1 reads ENHRY; CDR2 reads SYGVKD. The CDR3 sequence: CAMRTPENTEAFF. The CDR3 coding sequence is TGTGCCATGAGGACACCGGAAAACACTGAAGCTTTCTTT.

This chain links TRBV19 with TRBJ2-1; tentatively, D is TRBD2 (7 bases). The CDR3 consists of 15 residues. The germline gives CDR1 LNHDA, CDR2 SQIVND (reference sequence). V was clipped by 3 bases and J by 4 bases, with 13 bases between them. CDR3 DNA sequence: TGTGCCAGTAGTATTCCCGGGGGGCCATACAATGAGCAGTTCTTC. Protein sequence: CASSIPGGPYNEQFF.

This chain joins TRBV10-2 and TRBJ2-2; TRBD2 aligns across 12 bases. The junction had 3 bases not matched to a gene; V was cut back by 5 bases and J by 5 bases. Germline CDR1 reads WSHSY; CDR2 reads SAAADI. CDR3 length: 15 amino acids. CDR3 protein: CASSLAGGETGELFF. The CDR3 bases are TGCGCCAGCAGTCTAGCGGGAGGGGAAACCGGGGAGCTGTTTTTT.

This chain connects TRBV7-8 to TRBJ1-2; D not certain. V was trimmed by 5 bases and J by 7 bases, leaving 14 bases between them. Germline lookup yields CDR1 SGHVS and CDR2 FQNEAQ. CDR3 size: 13 residues. Written as DNA, the CDR3 is TGTGCCAGCAGCCCCCTTGGCGGGTTTGGCTACACCTTC. Its protein product is CASSPLGGFGYTF.

Written as DNA, the CDR3 is TGTGCCAGCAGTGCCGTTAGCGCCACCTACGAGCAGTACTTC. Amino acid sequence: CASSAVSATYEQYF. This chain connects TRBV28 to TRBJ2-7; D perhaps matches TRBD2 (5 bases). Germline V gene lookup returns CDR1 MDHEN and CDR2 SYDVKM. The CDR3 has 14 amino acids. Trimming cost V 5 bases and J 2 bases, with 13 bases left between them.

The chain employs TRBV5-1 and TRBJ1-1, with TRBD1 as a possible D gene (6 bases). Germline V gives CDR1 SGHRS, CDR2 YFSETQ. Trimming left V 3 bases short and J 1 base short, with 16 bases between. The CDR3 sequence is 16 residues long. In DNA, the CDR3 is TGCGCCAGCAGCTCGACACTCGGACAGAAGAACACTGAAGCTTTCTTT. Amino acids: CASSSTLGQKNTEAFF.

The chain links TRBV5-4 to TRBJ2-2; maybe TRBD1 (5 bases). Germline CDR1 reads SGHNT; CDR2 reads YYREEE (reference sequence). The CDR3 spans 15 residues. Trimming removed 0 bases at V and 1 base at J, with 7 bases between. The CDR3 DNA follows: TGTGCCAGCAGCTTGGCCGACAGGAACACCGGGGAGCTGTTTTTT. Encoded protein: CASSLADRNTGELFF.

This chain joins TRBV6-5 and TRBJ2-3; 7 bases are a match to TRBD2. CDR1 is MNHEY, CDR2 SVGAGI, per germline. This CDR3 spans 14 amino acids. Unmatched junction bases numbered 1, after V lost 3 bases and J lost 1 base. The CDR3 region has the DNA TGTGCCAGCAGTTATGGGGGGGGCACAGATACGCAGTATTTT. This encodes CASSYGGGTDTQYF.

V usage is TRBV7-6 and J usage is TRBJ2-1, with 13 bases that match TRBD2. Looked up from germline, CDR1 is SGHVS and CDR2 is FNYEAQ. V dropped 5 bases and J dropped 7; count of bases not matched to a gene: 5. The CDR3 is made up of 15 amino acids. Here the CDR3 reads CASSRTSGGLNEQFF. The CDR3 DNA sequence: TGTGCCAGCAGCCGGACTAGCGGGGGATTGAATGAGCAGTTCTTC.

The genes are TRBV15 and TRBJ2-1; 7 nucleotides match TRBD1. After removal of 6 bases from V and 7 bases from J, the junction contained 9 bases not matched to a gene. CDR1 and CDR2 from the germline V gene are LNHNV and YYDKDF (reference sequence). CDR3 length equals 14 residues. The CDR3 region has the DNA TGTGCCACCAGTGATCCGGGGACAGATAATGAGCAGTTCTTC. It encodes CATSDPGTDNEQFF.